The 32 T cell receptor beta chains below come from one sample, sequenced in a study of blood T cell repertoires in COVID-19. Only in-frame clones appear in the TCRdb table, and some are missing; sequencing was by immunoSEQ multiplex PCR. The profile covers 200,000 to 250,000 clones, with 80% appearing a single time and 13% taken by the ten largest. The sample taken for sequencing was peripheral blood. The receptor source for this set is a human donor in a cohort sampled during active COVID-19.

The rearrangement joins TRBV5-6 to TRBJ2-7; 7 positions match TRBD2. Per germline, CDR1 SGHDT and CDR2 YYEEEE. V gave up 2 bases and J gave up 0 bases; unmatched junction bases: 8. This CDR3 has 16 amino acids. The CDR3 region has the DNA TGTGCCAGCAGCTTACGGACTAGGGTCGGCTCCTACGAGCAGTACTTC. This translates into CASSLRTRVGSYEQYF.

The chain carries TRBV3-1 (or the pseudogene TRBV3-2) and TRBJ2-6; TRBD1 matches at 11 bases. V dropped 9 bases and J dropped 0; count of bases not matched to a gene: 19. The CDR3 contains 21 residues. CDR1 and CDR2 (germline): LGHDT, YNNKEL (reference sequence). The CDR3: CASRTASDRGLWGSGANVLTF. The CDR3 nucleotides are TGTGCCAGTAGGACCGCGTCGGACAGGGGGCTATGGGGCTCTGGGGCCAACGTCCTGACTTTC.

This rearrangement joins TRBV3-1 (or the pseudogene TRBV3-2) to TRBJ2-7; tentatively, D is TRBD2 (5 bases). Germline V lookup: CDR1 LGHDT, CDR2 YNNKEL (reference sequence). Deletions cut 4 bases from V and 5 bases from J, with 12 bases between. CDR3 length: 13 amino acids. The CDR3 region has the DNA TGTGCCAGCAGCCGACGAGGGCCGGACGAGCAGTACTTC. Translating gives CASSRRGPDEQYF.

The chain carries TRBV5-8 and TRBJ1-3; 7 bases map to TRBD1. The junction had 4 bases not matched to a gene; V was cut back by 2 bases and J by 2 bases. Germline V lookup: CDR1 SGHTS, CDR2 YDEGEE. This CDR3 spans 15 amino acids. The CDR3 sequence is CASSLPGTAGNTIYF. CDR3 in DNA: TGTGCCAGCAGCTTACCCGGGACAGCTGGAAACACCATATATTTT.

The chain couples TRBV15 to TRBJ1-1; TRBD1 is a possible D gene (6 bases). The V gene's germline CDR1 is LNHNV and CDR2 YYDKDF (reference sequence). The CDR3 runs to 20 residues. The V end was cut by 5 bases, the J end by 1 base, with 29 bases between. This CDR3 reads CATSGLGLIPGGQANTEAFF. In DNA form, the CDR3 reads TGTGCCACCAGCGGCTTGGGGTTAATCCCGGGGGGCCAAGCGAACACTGAAGCTTTCTTT.

The rearrangement uses TRBV5-1 and TRBJ1-1, with no clear D. Trimming removed 3 bases at V and 0 bases at J, with 18 bases between. Germline lookup yields CDR1 SGHRS and CDR2 YFSETQ. The CDR3 sequence is 17 residues long. CDR3 residues: CASSSHREGFMNTEAFF. The DNA for the CDR3 is TGCGCCAGCAGCTCGCACCGGGAGGGCTTTATGAACACTGAAGCTTTCTTT. Full variable domain (missing parts from reference TRBV5-1 and TRBJ1-1): KAGVTQTPRYLIKTRGQQVTLSCSPISGHRSVSWYQQTPGQGLQFLFEYFSETQRNKGNFPGRFSGRQFSNSRSEMNVSTLELGDSALYLCASSSHREGFMNTEAFFGQGTRLTVV.

Concerning this clone: Other nucleotide sequences from this sample produce the same CDR3. V usage is TRBV5-6 and J usage is TRBJ2-7; perhaps TRBD1 as D (6 bases). V lost 4 bases and J 4 bases, leaving 12 bases between the germline ends. CDR1 and CDR2 (germline): SGHDT, YYEEEE. The CDR3 totals 13 residues. CDR3 sequence reads: CASSPTGRYEQYF. In DNA form, the CDR3 reads TGTGCCAGCAGCCCGACAGGCCGGTACGAGCAGTACTTC.

This chain uses TRBV5-4 with TRBJ2-3; 7 bases map to TRBD2. J was trimmed by 6 bases and V by 4 bases; bases with no gene match: 11. Germline V gives CDR1 SGHNT, CDR2 YYREEE (reference sequence). This CDR3 is built from 15 residues. The CDR3 reads CASSTGLSFLDTQYF. The CDR3 region has the DNA TGTGCCAGCAGCACGGGACTATCCTTTTTGGATACGCAGTATTTT.

The chain combines TRBV2 with TRBJ2-7; D not certain. V was pared by 5 bases and J by 0 bases, with 5 bases between. CDR1 is SNHLY and CDR2 is FYNNEI in the germline V gene. The CDR3 runs 12 residues. DNA for the CDR3: TGTGCCAGCAGTACTAACTCCTACGAGCAGTACTTC. Translating it yields CASSTNSYEQYF.

This chain links TRBV4-1 with TRBJ2-3; D uncertain. The CDR3 covers 15 residues. The V end was cut by 1 base, the J end by 4 bases, with 12 bases between. The germline V gene has CDR1 MGHRA and CDR2 YSYEKL. CDR3 region: CASSQGALLSDTQYF. CDR3 DNA: TGCGCCAGCAGCCAAGGAGCGCTACTATCAGATACGCAGTATTTT.

The chain recombines TRBV7-9 with TRBJ2-3; 7 bases are shared with TRBD1. Germline V gene data show CDR1 as SEHNR and CDR2 as FQNEAQ (reference sequence). This CDR3 has 13 residues. V was clipped by 8 bases and J by 4 bases; unmatched bases: 6. The CDR3 protein is CASDRTGPDTQYF. CDR3 sequence (DNA): TGTGCCAGCGACAGGACAGGCCCAGATACGCAGTATTTT.

V usage is TRBV5-4 and J usage is TRBJ1-2; no reliable D call. Between the trimmed V and J ends, which lost 0 bases and 0 bases, there was a span of 6 bases. CDR1 and CDR2 from the germline V gene are SGHNT and YYREEE (reference sequence). The CDR3 has 14 residues. CDR3 coding DNA: TGTGCCAGCAGCTTGGTACAGACTAACTATGGCTACACCTTC. It yields the protein CASSLVQTNYGYTF.

The V and J genes are TRBV18 and TRBJ2-7; 9 bases match TRBD1. V was pared by 3 bases and J by 2 bases, with 5 bases of the junction left unmatched. There are 15 residues in the CDR3. The V gene's germline CDR1 is KGHSH and CDR2 LQKENI. CDR3 residues: CASSPADRGTYEQYF. The CDR3 nucleotides are TGTGCCAGCTCACCTGCGGACAGGGGAACCTACGAGCAGTACTTC.

With respect to this clone: The germline gene is not matched at one end of the junction; a read error may be the cause. The genes are TRBV7-2 and TRBJ2-3; 9 positions agree with TRBD2. Germline assignment: CDR1 SGHTA and CDR2 FQGNSA. This CDR3 comprises 15 residues. CDR3 in DNA: TGTGCCAGCACCTTAAGACTAGCGGGCACAGATACGCAGTATTTT. Encoded protein: CASTLRLAGTDTQYF.

V and J are TRBV5-1 and TRBJ1-2; 9 bases agree with TRBD1. V shed 0 bases, J shed 6 bases, and the junction held 9 bases outside the gene matches. Germline CDR1 SGHRS, CDR2 YFSETQ. This CDR3 contains 16 residues. In nucleotides, the CDR3 is TGCGCCAGCAGCTTGGGCCACGCGGGACAGGGCGATGGCTACACCTTC. As protein: CASSLGHAGQGDGYTF.

The CDR3 DNA is TGTGCCAGTAGTATCCGGGACAGGGGGGGACAGCCCCAGCATTTT. The encoded protein is CASSIRDRGGQPQHF. The genes are TRBV19 and TRBJ1-5; 11 nucleotides align to TRBD1. Germline-derived CDR1 and CDR2 are LNHDA and SQIVND (reference sequence). V lost 3 bases, J lost 7 bases, and 5 bases stayed unmatched. This CDR3 comprises 15 residues.

This clone has at least ten counts. The chain combines TRBV30 with TRBJ1-1, with D tentatively TRBD1 (5 bases). V was trimmed by 4 bases and J by 2 bases, leaving 11 bases between them. This CDR3 spans 13 amino acids. Germline V CDR1 and CDR2: GTSNPN, SVGIG (reference sequence). For the CDR3, the DNA is TGTGCCTGGACTGGGGGGTACAACACTGAAGCTTTCTTT. Translation gives CAWTGGYNTEAFF.

This chain links TRBV30 with TRBJ1-3, with TRBD1 as a possible D gene (6 bases). V was pared by 5 bases and J by 3 bases, with 14 bases between. CDR3 size: 14 residues. Germline CDR1 GTSNPN, CDR2 SVGIG (reference sequence). CDR3 in amino acids: CAWGLTGGGNTIYF. The CDR3 coding sequence is TGTGCCTGGGGGTTGACAGGTGGTGGAAACACCATATATTTT.

The chain has TRBV28 and TRBJ1-1; TRBD1 matches 8 bases. CDR1 is MDHEN, CDR2 SYDVKM, per germline. CDR3 size: 12 residues. V lost 1 base to trimming and J lost 14 bases; unmatched junction nucleotides: 6. The CDR3 nucleotides are TGTGCCAGCAGTTTATTGCAGGGGGCTAGGTTCTTT. Residues: CASSLLQGARFF.

The chain combines TRBV19 with TRBJ1-1, with D tentatively TRBD1 (6 bases). Germline V lookup: CDR1 LNHDA, CDR2 SQIVND (reference sequence). The CDR3 totals 13 residues. The germline V and J ends were trimmed by 5 bases and 3 bases, with 10 bases remaining between them. CDR3: CASSQGRDTEAFF. CDR3 nucleotides: TGTGCCAGTAGTCAGGGGAGGGACACTGAAGCTTTCTTT.

The chain employs TRBV28 and TRBJ1-1, with 7 bases lining up with TRBD1. V lost 6 bases, J lost 4 bases, and 5 bases stayed unmatched. Per the germline V gene, CDR1 is MDHEN and CDR2 is SYDVKM. There are 13 residues in the CDR3. The CDR3, as DNA: TGTGCCAGCAGAGCACAGGGGATCACTGAAGCTTTCTTT. This codes for CASRAQGITEAFF.

V and J are TRBV19 and TRBJ2-2; TRBD1 might be the D (6 bases). Germline CDR1 and CDR2: LNHDA and SQIVND (reference sequence). V lost 6 bases, J lost 1 base, and 15 bases lay in between. This CDR3 region has 16 residues. CDR3 loop: CASSLRTDMNTGELFF. Here the CDR3 DNA reads TGTGCCAGTAGCCTGAGGACAGATATGAACACCGGGGAGCTGTTTTTT.

This clone was seen only once. This chain connects TRBV7-9 to TRBJ1-1; maybe TRBD1 (5 bases). V gave up 7 bases and J gave up 1 base, with 16 bases separating them. The CDR3 is 15 amino acids. CDR1 and CDR2 (germline): SEHNR, FQNEAQ (reference sequence). CDR3 region: CASIPRGVENTEAFF. CDR3 DNA: TGTGCCAGCATCCCGCGGGGGGTAGAGAACACTGAAGCTTTCTTT.

This clone was detected once. The rearrangement joins TRBV6-6 to TRBJ2-3, with 7 bases fitting TRBD2. The J segment lost 5 bases and the V segment lost 0 bases, leaving 5 bases of the junction unmatched. Germline V gene data show CDR1 as MNHNY and CDR2 as SVGAGI (reference sequence). CDR3 length: 15 residues. The CDR3 reads CASSYSSGAQDTQYF. The DNA of the CDR3 is TGTGCCAGCAGTTACTCCAGCGGGGCACAAGATACGCAGTATTTT.

The chain has TRBV19 and TRBJ1-1; tentatively, D is TRBD1 (5 bases). The germline V gene encodes CDR1 LNHDA and CDR2 SQIVND (reference sequence). Trimming pared 7 bases from V and 5 bases from J, leaving 14 bases between. The CDR3 consists of 13 residues. CDR3 loop: CASTSGARTEAFF. The CDR3 bases are TGTGCCAGTACGAGTGGGGCGCGGACTGAAGCTTTCTTT.

This chain joins TRBV7-6 and TRBJ1-3, with 7 bases matching TRBD1. The trim removed 9 bases at V and 2 bases at J, leaving 4 bases unmatched. The CDR3 loop spans 13 amino acids. CDR1 and CDR2 from the germline V gene are SGHVS and FNYEAQ. The CDR3 coding sequence is TGTGCCAGTACGACAGGGACTGGAAACACCATATATTTT. As protein: CASTTGTGNTIYF.

This chain links TRBV7-3 with TRBJ2-1, with 11 bases fitting TRBD2. Germline values: CDR1 SGHTA, CDR2 FQGTGA. The trim removed 5 bases at V and 10 bases at J, leaving 10 bases unmatched. The CDR3 spans 15 residues. For the CDR3, the DNA is TGTGCCAGCAGCCCCTCTCGGGTAGCGGGGGGGGAGCAGTTCTTC. Protein: CASSPSRVAGGEQFF.

J is TRBJ2-7 and V is TRBV15; a weak D match, TRBD1 (6 bases). This CDR3 spans 14 amino acids. Germline V gene sequence: CDR1 LNHNV, CDR2 YYDKDF (reference sequence). V was cut by 7 bases and J by 7 bases, with 20 bases left in between. In DNA, the CDR3 is TGTGCCACCAACATAAGGACAGCCGACGGTGAGCAGTACTTC. This translates into CATNIRTADGEQYF.

The rearrangement links TRBV29-1 to TRBJ2-3; D remains unclear. Germline V gene data show CDR1 as SQVTM and CDR2 as ANQGSEA. With 2 bases removed from V and 1 base from J, the gap between germline ends came to 10 bases. This CDR3 comprises 14 residues. The chain's CDR3 is CSVEQSVRTDTQYF. As DNA, the CDR3 is TGCAGCGTTGAACAGTCTGTACGCACAGATACGCAGTATTTT.

The V gene is TRBV2, the J gene TRBJ2-5; TRBD2 matches at 7 bases. In germline, CDR1 is SNHLY, CDR2 FYNNEI. The CDR3 length is 14 residues. The V segment lost 8 bases and the J segment 3 bases; nucleotides outside the gene matches: 9. In DNA, the CDR3 is TGTGCCAGCGAGACTAGCTCTGACAAAGAGACCCAGTACTTC. The encoded protein is CASETSSDKETQYF.

The chain carries TRBV7-2 and TRBJ2-5; 10 positions agree with TRBD2. J lost 9 bases, V lost 5 bases, and 6 bases had no gene match. CDR3 size: 13 residues. In germline, CDR1 is SGHTA, CDR2 FQGNSA. CDR3 nucleotides: TGTGCCAGCAGCCTGCAGCGGGAGGGTGCCCAGTACTTC. It encodes CASSLQREGAQYF.

The chain uses TRBV2 and TRBJ2-2; TRBD1 matches at 7 bases. J was trimmed by 2 bases and V by 4 bases; bases with no gene match: 4. In germline, CDR1 is SNHLY, CDR2 FYNNEI. The CDR3 loop spans 15 amino acids. The CDR3 DNA reads as TGTGCCAGCAGTGTAGACAGGGCTAACACCGGGGAGCTGTTTTTT. Its translation: CASSVDRANTGELFF.